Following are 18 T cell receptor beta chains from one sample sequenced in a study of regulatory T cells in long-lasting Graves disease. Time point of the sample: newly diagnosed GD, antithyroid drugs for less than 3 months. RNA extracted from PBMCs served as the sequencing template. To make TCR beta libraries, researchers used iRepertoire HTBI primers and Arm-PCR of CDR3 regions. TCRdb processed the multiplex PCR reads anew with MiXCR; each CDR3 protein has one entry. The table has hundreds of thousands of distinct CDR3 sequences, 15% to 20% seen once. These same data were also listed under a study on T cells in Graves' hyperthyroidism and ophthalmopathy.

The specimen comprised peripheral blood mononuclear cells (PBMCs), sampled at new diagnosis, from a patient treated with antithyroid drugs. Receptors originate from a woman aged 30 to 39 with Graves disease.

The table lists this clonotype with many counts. As DNA, the CDR3 is TGCGCCAGCAGTGACGGACTAGCGGGAGGCGAGCAGTTCTTC. This encodes CASSDGLAGGEQFF. The chain couples TRBV10-1 to TRBJ2-1; 14 bases are a match to TRBD2. Germline CDR1 is WNHNN and CDR2 is SYGVQD (reference sequence). Trimming removed 3 bases from V and 10 bases from J; junction bases left unmatched: 2. This CDR3 comprises 14 residues.

CDR3 DNA sequence: TGTGCCAGCAGCTTAGCCCACACAGATACGCAGTATTTT. It yields the protein CASSLAHTDTQYF. This sequence joins TRBV13 and TRBJ2-3; no clear D gene. Germline V lookup: CDR1 PRHDT, CDR2 FYEKMQ (reference sequence). With 1 base removed from V and 2 bases from J, the gap between germline ends came to 4 bases. CDR3 length: 13 residues.

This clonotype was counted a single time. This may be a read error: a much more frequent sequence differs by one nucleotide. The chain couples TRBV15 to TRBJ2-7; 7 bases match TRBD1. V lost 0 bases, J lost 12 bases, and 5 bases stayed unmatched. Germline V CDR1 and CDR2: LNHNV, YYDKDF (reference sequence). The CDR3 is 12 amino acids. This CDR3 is CATSRDRGQRYF. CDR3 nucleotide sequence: TGTGCCACCAGCAGAGATCGGGGACAGCGGTACTTC.

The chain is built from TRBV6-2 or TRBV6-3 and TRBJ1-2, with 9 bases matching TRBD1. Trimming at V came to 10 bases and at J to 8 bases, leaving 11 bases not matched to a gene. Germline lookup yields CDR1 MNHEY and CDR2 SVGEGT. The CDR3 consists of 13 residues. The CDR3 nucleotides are TGTGCCACCCGAACGGGACAGGGTACCGGCTACACCTTC. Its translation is CATRTGQGTGYTF.

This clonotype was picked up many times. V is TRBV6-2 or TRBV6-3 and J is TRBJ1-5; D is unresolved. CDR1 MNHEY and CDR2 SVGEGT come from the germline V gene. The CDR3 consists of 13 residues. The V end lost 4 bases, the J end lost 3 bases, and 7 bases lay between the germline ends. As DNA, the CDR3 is TGTGCCAGCAGTTTTAGGGTCAATCAGCCCCAGCATTTT. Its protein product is CASSFRVNQPQHF.

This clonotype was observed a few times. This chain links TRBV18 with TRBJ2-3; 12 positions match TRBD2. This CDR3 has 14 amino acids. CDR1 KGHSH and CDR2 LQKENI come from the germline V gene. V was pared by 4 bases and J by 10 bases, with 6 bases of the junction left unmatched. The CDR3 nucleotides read TGTGCCAGCTCACGTCCTAGCGGGAGGGCGGCGCAGTATTTT. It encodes CASSRPSGRAAQYF.

In DNA form, the CDR3 reads TGTGCCAGCAGTACCGACAGAGTCCAAGAGACCCAGTACTTC. Translation: CASSTDRVQETQYF. The chain combines TRBV25-1 with TRBJ2-5, with a weak D call TRBD1 (5 bases). CDR3 length: 14 amino acids. V shed 5 bases and J shed 1 base, with 11 bases lying between them. Germline V lookup: CDR1 MGHDK, CDR2 SYGVNS.

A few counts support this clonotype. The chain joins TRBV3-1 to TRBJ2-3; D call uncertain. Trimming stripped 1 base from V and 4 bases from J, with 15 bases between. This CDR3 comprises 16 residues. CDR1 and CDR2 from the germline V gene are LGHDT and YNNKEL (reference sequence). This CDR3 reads CASSQAWRKDADTQYF. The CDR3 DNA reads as TGTGCCAGCAGCCAAGCTTGGCGGAAAGACGCAGATACGCAGTATTTT.

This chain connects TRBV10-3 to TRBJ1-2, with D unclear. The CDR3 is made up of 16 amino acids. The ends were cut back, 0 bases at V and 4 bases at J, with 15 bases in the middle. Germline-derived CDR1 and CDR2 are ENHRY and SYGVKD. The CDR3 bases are TGTGCCATCAGTGAGTCGACTCACCGCAACCTCTATGGCTACACCTTC. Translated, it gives CAISESTHRNLYGYTF.

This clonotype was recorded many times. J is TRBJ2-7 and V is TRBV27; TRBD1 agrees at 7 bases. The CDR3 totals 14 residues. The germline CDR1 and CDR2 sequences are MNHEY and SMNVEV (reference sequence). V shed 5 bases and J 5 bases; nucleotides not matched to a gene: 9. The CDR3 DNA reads TGTGCCAGCAGTGGGAGACAGGGCACCCACGAGCAGTACTTC. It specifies CASSGRQGTHEQYF.

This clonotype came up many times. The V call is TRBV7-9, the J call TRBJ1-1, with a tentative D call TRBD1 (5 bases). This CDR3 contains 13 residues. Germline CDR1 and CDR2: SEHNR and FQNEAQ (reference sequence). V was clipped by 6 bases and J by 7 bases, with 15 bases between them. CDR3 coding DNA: TGTGCCAGCAGACGCACAGGTGCGGGTGAAGCTTTCTTT. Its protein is CASRRTGAGEAFF.

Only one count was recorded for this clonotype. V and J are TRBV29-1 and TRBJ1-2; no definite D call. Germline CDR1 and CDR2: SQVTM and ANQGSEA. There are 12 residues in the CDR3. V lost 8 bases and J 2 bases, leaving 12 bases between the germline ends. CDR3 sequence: CSPASINYGYTF. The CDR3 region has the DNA TGCAGCCCAGCCAGCATCAACTATGGCTACACCTTC.

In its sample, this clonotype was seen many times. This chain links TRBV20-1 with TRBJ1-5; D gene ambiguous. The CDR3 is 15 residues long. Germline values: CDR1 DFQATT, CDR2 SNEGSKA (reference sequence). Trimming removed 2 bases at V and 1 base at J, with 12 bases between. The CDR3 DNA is TGCAGTGCTAGATCTCCCCGCCTCAGCAATCAGCCCCAGCATTTT. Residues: CSARSPRLSNQPQHF.

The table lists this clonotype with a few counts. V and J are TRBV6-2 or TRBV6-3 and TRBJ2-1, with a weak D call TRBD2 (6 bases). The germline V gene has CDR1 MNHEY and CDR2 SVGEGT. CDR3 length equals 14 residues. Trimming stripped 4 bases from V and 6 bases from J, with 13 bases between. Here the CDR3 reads CASSFPGGSNEQFF. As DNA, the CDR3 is TGTGCCAGCAGTTTCCCCGGGGGAAGCAATGAGCAGTTCTTC.

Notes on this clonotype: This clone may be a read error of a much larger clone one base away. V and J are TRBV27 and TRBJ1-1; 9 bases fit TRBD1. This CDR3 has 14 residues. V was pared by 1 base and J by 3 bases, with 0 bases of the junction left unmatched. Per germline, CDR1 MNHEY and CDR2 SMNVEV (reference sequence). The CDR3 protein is CASSLWTGDTEAFF. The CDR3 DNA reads TGTGCCAGCAGTTTATGGACAGGGGACACTGAAGCTTTCTTT.

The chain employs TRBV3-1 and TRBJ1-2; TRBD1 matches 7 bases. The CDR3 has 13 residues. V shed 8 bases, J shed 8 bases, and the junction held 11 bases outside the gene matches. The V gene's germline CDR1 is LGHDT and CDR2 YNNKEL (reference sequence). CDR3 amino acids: CASRTEGAKGYTF. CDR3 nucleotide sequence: TGTGCCAGCCGAACTGAGGGGGCGAAAGGCTACACCTTC.

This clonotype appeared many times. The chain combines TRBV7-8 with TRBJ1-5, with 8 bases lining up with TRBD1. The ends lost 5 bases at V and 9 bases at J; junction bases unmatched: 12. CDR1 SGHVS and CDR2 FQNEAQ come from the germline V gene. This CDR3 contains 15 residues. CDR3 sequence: CASSATGGGMGPQHF. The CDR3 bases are TGTGCCAGCAGCGCAACAGGGGGGGGGATGGGGCCCCAGCATTTT. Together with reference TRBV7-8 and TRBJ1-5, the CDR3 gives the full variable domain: GAGVSQSPRYKVAKRGQDVALRCDPISGHVSLFWYQQALGQGPEFLTYFQNEAQLDKSGLPSDRFFAERPEGSVSTLKIQRTQQEDSAVYLCASSATGGGMGPQHFGDGTRLSIL.

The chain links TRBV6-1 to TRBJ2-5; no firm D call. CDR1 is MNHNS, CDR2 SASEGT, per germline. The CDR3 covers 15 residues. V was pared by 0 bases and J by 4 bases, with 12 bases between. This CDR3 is CASSEAGMRRETQYF. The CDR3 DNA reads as TGTGCCAGCAGTGAAGCGGGGATGAGGCGAGAGACCCAGTACTTC.